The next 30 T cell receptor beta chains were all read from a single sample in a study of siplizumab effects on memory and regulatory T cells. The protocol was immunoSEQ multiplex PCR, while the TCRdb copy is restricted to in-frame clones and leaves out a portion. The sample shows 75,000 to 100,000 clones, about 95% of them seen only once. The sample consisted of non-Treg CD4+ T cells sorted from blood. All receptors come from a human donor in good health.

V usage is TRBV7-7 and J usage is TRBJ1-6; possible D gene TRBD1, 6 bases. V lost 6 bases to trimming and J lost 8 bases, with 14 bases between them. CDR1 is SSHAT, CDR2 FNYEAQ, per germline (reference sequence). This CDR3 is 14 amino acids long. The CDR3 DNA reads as TGTGCCAGCAGTCGGAACAGGGAAGATTCACCCCTCCACTTT. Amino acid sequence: CASSRNREDSPLHF.

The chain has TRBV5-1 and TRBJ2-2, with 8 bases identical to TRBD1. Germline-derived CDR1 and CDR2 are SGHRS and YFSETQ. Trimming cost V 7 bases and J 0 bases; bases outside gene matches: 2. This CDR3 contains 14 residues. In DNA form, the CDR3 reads TGCGCCAGCGACAGGGGCTCGAACACCGGGGAGCTGTTTTTT. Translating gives CASDRGSNTGELFF.

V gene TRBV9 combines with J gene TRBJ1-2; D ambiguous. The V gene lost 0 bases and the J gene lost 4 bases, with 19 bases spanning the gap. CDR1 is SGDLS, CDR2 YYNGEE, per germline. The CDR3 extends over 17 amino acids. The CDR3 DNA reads TGTGCCAGCAGCGTAGGTCAGAGAGGGCCGGTGGGCTATGGCTACACCTTC. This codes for CASSVGQRGPVGYGYTF.

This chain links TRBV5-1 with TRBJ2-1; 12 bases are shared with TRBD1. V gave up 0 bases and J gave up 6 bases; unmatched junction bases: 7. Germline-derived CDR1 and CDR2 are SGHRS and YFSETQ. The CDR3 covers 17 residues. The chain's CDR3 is CASSLATGTGGFNEQFF. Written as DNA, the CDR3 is TGCGCCAGCAGCTTGGCCACCGGGACAGGGGGCTTCAATGAGCAGTTCTTC.

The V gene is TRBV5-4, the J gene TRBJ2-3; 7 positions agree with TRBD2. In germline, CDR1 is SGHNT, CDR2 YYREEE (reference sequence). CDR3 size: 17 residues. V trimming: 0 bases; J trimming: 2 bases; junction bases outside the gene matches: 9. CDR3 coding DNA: TGTGCCAGCAGCTTGGACCTTAGCGGGCCTTACACAGATACGCAGTATTTT. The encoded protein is CASSLDLSGPYTDTQYF. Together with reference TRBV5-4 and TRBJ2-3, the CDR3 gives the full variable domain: ETGVTQSPTHLIKTRGQQVTLRCSSQSGHNTVSWYQQALGQGPQFIFQYYREEENGRGNFPPRFSGLQFPNYSSELNVNALELDDSALYLCASSLDLSGPYTDTQYFGPGTRLTVL.

DNA for the CDR3: TGTGCCAGCAGCTTGAGGGAGCTTACCTACAATGAGCAGTTCTTC. It codes for CASSLRELTYNEQFF. J is TRBJ2-1 and V is TRBV5-4, with D possibly being TRBD2 (5 bases). V was cut by 1 base and J by 2 bases, with 10 bases left in between. The CDR3 sequence is 15 residues long. Germline V gives CDR1 SGHNT, CDR2 YYREEE (reference sequence).

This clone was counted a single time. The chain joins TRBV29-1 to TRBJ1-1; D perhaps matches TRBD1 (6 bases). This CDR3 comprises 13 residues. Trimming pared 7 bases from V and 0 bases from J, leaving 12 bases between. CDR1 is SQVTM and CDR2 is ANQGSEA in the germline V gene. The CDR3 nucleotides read TGCAGCGCCGTGGACAGACTGAACACTGAAGCTTTCTTT. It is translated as CSAVDRLNTEAFF.

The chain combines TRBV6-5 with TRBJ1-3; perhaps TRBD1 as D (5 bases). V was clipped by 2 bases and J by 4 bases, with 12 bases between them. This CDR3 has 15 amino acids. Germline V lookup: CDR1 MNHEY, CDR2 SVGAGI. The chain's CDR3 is CASSYRGATGNTIYF. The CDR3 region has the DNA TGTGCCAGCAGTTACAGAGGGGCGACGGGAAACACCATATATTTT.

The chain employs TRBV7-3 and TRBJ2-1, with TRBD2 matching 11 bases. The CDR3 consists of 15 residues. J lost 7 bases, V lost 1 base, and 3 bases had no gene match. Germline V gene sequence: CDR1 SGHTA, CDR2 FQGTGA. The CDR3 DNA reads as TGTGCCAGCAGCTTAATAGCGGGAGGGCCGAATGAGCAGTTCTTC. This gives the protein CASSLIAGGPNEQFF. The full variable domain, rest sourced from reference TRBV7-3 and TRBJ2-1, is GAGVSQTPSNKVTEKGKYVELRCDPISGHTALYWYRQSLGQGPEFLIYFQGTGAADDSGLPNDRFFAVRPEGSVSTLKIQRTERGDSAVYLCASSLIAGGPNEQFFGPGTRLTVL.

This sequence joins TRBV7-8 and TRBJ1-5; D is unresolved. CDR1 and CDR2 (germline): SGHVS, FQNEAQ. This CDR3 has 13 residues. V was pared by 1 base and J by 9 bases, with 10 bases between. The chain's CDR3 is CASSLGMVGPQHF. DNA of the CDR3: TGTGCCAGCAGCTTAGGGATGGTGGGGCCCCAGCATTTT. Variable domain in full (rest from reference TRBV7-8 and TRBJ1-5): GAGVSQSPRYKVAKRGQDVALRCDPISGHVSLFWYQQALGQGPEFLTYFQNEAQLDKSGLPSDRFFAERPEGSVSTLKIQRTQQEDSAVYLCASSLGMVGPQHFGDGTRLSIL.

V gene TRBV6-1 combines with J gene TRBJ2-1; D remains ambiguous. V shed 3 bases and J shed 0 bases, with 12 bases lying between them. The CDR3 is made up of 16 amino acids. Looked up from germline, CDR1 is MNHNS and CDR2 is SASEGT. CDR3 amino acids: CASSETASLSYNEQFF. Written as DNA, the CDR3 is TGTGCCAGCAGTGAGACGGCGTCCCTCTCCTACAATGAGCAGTTCTTC.

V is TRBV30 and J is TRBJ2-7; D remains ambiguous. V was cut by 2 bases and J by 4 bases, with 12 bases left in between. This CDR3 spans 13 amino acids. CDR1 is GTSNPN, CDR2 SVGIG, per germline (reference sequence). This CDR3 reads CAWSLVGSYEQYF. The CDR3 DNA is TGTGCCTGGAGTCTTGTTGGATCTTACGAGCAGTACTTC.

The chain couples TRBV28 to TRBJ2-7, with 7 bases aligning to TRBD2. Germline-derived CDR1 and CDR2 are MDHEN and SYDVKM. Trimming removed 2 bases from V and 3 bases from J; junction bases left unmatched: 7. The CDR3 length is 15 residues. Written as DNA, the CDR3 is TGTGCCAGCAGTTTAAGGTTCGGCGGGGGCTACGAGCAGTACTTC. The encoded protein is CASSLRFGGGYEQYF.

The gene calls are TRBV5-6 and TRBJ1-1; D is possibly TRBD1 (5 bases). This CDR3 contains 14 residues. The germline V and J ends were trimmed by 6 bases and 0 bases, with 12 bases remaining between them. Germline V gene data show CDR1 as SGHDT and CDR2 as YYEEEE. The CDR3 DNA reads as TGTGCCAGCATCGCGAGGGGAATGAACACTGAAGCTTTCTTT. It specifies CASIARGMNTEAFF.

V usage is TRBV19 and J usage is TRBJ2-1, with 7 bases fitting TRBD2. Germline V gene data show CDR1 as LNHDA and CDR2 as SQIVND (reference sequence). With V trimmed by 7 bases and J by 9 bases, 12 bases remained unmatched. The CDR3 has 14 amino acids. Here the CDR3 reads CASKMGAGMGEQFF. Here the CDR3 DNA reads TGTGCCAGTAAGATGGGAGCGGGAATGGGTGAGCAGTTCTTC.

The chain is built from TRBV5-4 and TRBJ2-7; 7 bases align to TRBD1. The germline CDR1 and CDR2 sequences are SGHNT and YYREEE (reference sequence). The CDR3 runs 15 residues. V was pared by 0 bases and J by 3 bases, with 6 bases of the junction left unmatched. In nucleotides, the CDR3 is TGTGCCAGCAGCTTGGAGCCGGACAGGATCTACGAGCAGTACTTC. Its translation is CASSLEPDRIYEQYF.

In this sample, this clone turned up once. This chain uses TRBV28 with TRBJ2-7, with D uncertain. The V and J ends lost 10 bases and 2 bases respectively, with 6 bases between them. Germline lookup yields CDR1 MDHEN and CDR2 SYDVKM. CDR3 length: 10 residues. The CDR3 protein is CATFAYEQYF. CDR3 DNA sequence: TGTGCCACCTTCGCCTACGAGCAGTACTTC.

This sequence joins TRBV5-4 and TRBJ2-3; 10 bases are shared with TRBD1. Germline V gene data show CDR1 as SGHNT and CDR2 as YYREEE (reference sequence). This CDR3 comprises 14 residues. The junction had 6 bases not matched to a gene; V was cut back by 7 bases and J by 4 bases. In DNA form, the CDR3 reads TGTGCCAGCCTGGGACAGGGGTTTCCAGATACGCAGTATTTT. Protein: CASLGQGFPDTQYF.

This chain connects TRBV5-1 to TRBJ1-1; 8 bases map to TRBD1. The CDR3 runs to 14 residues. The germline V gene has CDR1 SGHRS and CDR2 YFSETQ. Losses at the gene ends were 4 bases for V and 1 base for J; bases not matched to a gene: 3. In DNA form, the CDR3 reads TGCGCCAGCAGCAGGGGGACAGGGAACACTGAAGCTTTCTTT. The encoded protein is CASSRGTGNTEAFF.

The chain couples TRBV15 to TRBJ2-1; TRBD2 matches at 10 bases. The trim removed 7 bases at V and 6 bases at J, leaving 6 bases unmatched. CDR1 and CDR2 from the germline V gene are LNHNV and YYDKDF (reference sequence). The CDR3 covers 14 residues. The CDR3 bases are TGTGCCACCAAGAGTAGCGGGAGGATCAATGAGCAGTTCTTC. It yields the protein CATKSSGRINEQFF. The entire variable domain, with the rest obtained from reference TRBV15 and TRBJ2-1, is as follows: DAMVIQNPRYQVTQFGKPVTLSCSQTLNHNVMYWYQQKSSQAPKLLFHYYDKDFNNEADTPDNFQSRRPNTSFCFLDIRSPGLGDTAMYLCATKSSGRINEQFFGPGTRLTVL.

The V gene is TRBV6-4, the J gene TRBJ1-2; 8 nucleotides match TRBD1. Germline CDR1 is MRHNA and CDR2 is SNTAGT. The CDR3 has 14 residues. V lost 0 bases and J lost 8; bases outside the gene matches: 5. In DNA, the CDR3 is TGTGCCAGCAGTGACTCCCGGACAGGGCAAGGCTACACCTTC. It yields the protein CASSDSRTGQGYTF.

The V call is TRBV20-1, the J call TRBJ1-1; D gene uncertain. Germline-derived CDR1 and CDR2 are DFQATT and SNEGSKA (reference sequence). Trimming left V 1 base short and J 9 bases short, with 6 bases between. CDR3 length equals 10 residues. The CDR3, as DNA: TGCAGTGCTAGAGGGACTAAAGCTTTCTTT. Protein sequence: CSARGTKAFF.

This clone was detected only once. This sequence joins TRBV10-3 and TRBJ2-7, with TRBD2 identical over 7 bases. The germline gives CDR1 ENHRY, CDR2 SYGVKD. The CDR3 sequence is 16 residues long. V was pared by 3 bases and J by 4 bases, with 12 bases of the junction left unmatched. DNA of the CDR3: TGTGCCATCAGTGACCCCGTTCGCGGGAGTCTTTACGAGCAGTACTTC. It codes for CAISDPVRGSLYEQYF.

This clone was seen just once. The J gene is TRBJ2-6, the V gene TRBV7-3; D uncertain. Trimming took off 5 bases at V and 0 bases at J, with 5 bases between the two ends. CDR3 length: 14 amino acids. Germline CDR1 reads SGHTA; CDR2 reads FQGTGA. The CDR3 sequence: CASSPISGANVLTF. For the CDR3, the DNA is TGTGCCAGCAGCCCGATCTCTGGGGCCAACGTCCTGACTTTC.

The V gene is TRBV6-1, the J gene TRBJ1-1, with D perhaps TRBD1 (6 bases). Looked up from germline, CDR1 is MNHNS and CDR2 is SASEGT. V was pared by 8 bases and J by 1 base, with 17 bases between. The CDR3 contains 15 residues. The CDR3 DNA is TGTGCCAGCGGAGGGTCCGGGGGCCAGAACACTGAAGCTTTCTTT. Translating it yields CASGGSGGQNTEAFF.

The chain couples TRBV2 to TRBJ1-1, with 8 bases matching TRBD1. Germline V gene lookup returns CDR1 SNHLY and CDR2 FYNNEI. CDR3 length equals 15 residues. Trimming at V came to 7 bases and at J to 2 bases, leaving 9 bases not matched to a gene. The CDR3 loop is CASTSQGATNTEAFF. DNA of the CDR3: TGTGCCAGCACGTCCCAGGGGGCTACCAACACTGAAGCTTTCTTT.

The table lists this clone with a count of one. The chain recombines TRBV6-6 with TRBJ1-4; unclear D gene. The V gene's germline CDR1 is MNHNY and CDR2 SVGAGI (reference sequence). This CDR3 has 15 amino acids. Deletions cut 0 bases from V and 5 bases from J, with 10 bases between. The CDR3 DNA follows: TGTGCCAGCAGTTACTCGGGCCAGAGGAATGAAAAACTGTTTTTT. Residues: CASSYSGQRNEKLFF.

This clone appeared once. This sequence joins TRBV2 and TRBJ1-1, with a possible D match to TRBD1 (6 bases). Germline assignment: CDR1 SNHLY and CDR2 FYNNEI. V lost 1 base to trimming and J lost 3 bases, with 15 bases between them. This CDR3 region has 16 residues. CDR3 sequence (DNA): TGTGCCAGCAGTGAAGGATCATGGGGGGGGCACACTGAAGCTTTCTTT. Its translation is CASSEGSWGGHTEAFF.

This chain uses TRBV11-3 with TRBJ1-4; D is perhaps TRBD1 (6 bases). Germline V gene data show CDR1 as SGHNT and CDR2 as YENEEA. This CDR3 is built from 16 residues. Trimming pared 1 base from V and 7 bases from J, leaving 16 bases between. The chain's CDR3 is CASSLGLMGAGEKLFF. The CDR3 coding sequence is TGTGCCAGCAGCTTAGGCTTAATGGGGGCGGGTGAAAAACTGTTTTTT.

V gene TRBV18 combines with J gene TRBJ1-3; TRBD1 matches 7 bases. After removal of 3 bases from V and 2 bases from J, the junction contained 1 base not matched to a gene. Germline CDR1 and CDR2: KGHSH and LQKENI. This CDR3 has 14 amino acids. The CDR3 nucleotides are TGTGCCAGCTCACCTACAGGGGCTGGAAACACCATATATTTT. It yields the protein CASSPTGAGNTIYF.